A single sample gave rise to the 17 T cell receptor beta chains below, sequenced in a study of CD8 T cells in ankylosing spondylitis. Via MiXCR, TCRdb re-called the 5' RACE reads, giving one row per CDR3 protein. The top ten hold around 12% of the sample, which has some 130,000 distinct CDR3 sequences, 6% to 8.5% seen once. Sequencing was carried out using blood, either unsorted or a sorted T cell fraction (not recorded which). These receptors came from a female donor with ankylosing spondylitis or in good health (not recorded which).

This clonotype was picked up many times. The chain carries TRBV15 and TRBJ2-2; D gene uncertain. The CDR3 is made up of 17 amino acids. The V end lost 0 bases, the J end lost 1 base, and 12 bases lay between the germline ends. CDR1 is LNHNV and CDR2 is YYDKDF in the germline V gene (reference sequence). CDR3 coding DNA: TGTGCCACCAGCAGAGATCTGCGTCCCCTGAACACCGGGGAGCTGTTTTTT. It encodes CATSRDLRPLNTGELFF.

This clonotype occurred many times. V gene TRBV5-1 combines with J gene TRBJ2-2; D not resolved. The CDR3 spans 15 residues. Germline V lookup: CDR1 SGHRS, CDR2 YFSETQ. V lost 0 bases to trimming and J lost 2 bases, with 8 bases between them. This chain's CDR3 is CASSLALPNTGELFF. CDR3 in DNA: TGCGCCAGCAGCTTGGCACTACCCAACACCGGGGAGCTGTTTTTT.

This clonotype was recorded a few times. The J gene is TRBJ2-2, the V gene TRBV6-5; perhaps D is TRBD1 or TRBD2 (7 bases each). Germline V gene lookup returns CDR1 MNHEY and CDR2 SVGAGI. The V gene lost 8 bases and the J gene lost 0 bases, with 13 bases spanning the gap. This CDR3 region has 15 residues. CDR3 DNA: TGTGCCAGCGGGGAGGGGGCCACGAACACCGGGGAGCTGTTTTTT. It encodes CASGEGATNTGELFF.

This clonotype was counted many times. This chain joins TRBV9 and TRBJ1-2; D is perhaps TRBD1 (5 bases). Germline values: CDR1 SGDLS, CDR2 YYNGEE. This CDR3 spans 13 amino acids. V was shortened by 3 bases and J by 3 bases, with 9 bases between the two germline ends. The DNA for the CDR3 is TGTGCCAGCAGCGCCAGGGTAGACTATGGCTACACCTTC. This translates into CASSARVDYGYTF. Filled out from reference TRBV9 and TRBJ1-2, the complete variable domain reads DSGVTQTPKHLITATGQRVTLRCSPRSGDLSVYWYQQSLDQGLQFLIQYYNGEERAKGNILERFSAQQFPDLHSELNLSSLELGDSALYFCASSARVDYGYTFGSGTRLTVV.

The chain combines TRBV2 with TRBJ2-1; 7 bases align to TRBD2. The J segment lost 4 bases and the V segment lost 3 bases, leaving 6 bases of the junction unmatched. Germline CDR1 is SNHLY and CDR2 is FYNNEI. CDR3 size: 15 residues. The DNA for the CDR3 is TGTGCCAGCAGTGAGCTAGCGGAAGGGTACAATGAGCAGTTCTTC. This codes for CASSELAEGYNEQFF.

This clonotype was observed many times. V and J are TRBV28 and TRBJ1-5, with 12 bases aligning to TRBD1. Germline loops: CDR1 MDHEN, CDR2 SYDVKM. Trimming at V came to 5 bases and at J to 4 bases, leaving 3 bases not matched to a gene. The CDR3 is 15 residues long. DNA for the CDR3: TGTGCCAGCAGTCGGGGACAGGGGGCAAATCAGCCCCAGCATTTT. Residues: CASSRGQGANQPQHF.

The table lists this clonotype with many counts. The chain is built from TRBV6-1 and TRBJ1-5; tentative D call: TRBD1 (5 bases). The CDR3 extends over 13 amino acids. Trimming removed 8 bases from V and 7 bases from J, with 15 bases in between. Germline CDR1 and CDR2: MNHNS and SASEGT. The CDR3 here is CASGLGGGQPQHF. The DNA for the CDR3 is TGTGCCAGCGGGTTGGGGGGTGGACAGCCCCAGCATTTT.

This clonotype was found many times. The chain couples TRBV14 to TRBJ1-2; D unclear. Germline CDR1 is SGHDN and CDR2 is FVKESK. V lost 3 bases and J lost 4, with 9 bases in between. The CDR3 has 13 amino acids. The CDR3 loop reads CASSHPGIYGYTF. The CDR3 nucleotides read TGTGCCAGCAGCCACCCTGGCATCTATGGCTACACCTTC.

This clonotype was counted ten times or more. The chain recombines TRBV24-1 with TRBJ1-2; 9 nucleotides agree with TRBD1. CDR1 and CDR2 (germline): KGHDR, SFDVKD. The V segment lost 3 bases and the J segment 8 bases; nucleotides outside the gene matches: 12. The CDR3 is 16 amino acids. The CDR3 reads CATSDDLLTGGRGYTF. CDR3 nucleotide sequence: TGTGCCACCAGTGATGATCTTCTGACAGGGGGAAGGGGCTACACCTTC.

This clonotype has a count of ten or more. The rearrangement joins TRBV24-1 to TRBJ2-5; D possibly matches TRBD1 or TRBD2 (5 bases each). V was clipped by 7 bases and J by 3 bases, with 17 bases between them. CDR3 length: 15 amino acids. In germline, CDR1 is KGHDR, CDR2 SFDVKD. The CDR3 here is CATSQNWVGEETQYF. DNA of the CDR3: TGTGCCACCAGCCAAAATTGGGTGGGGGAAGAGACCCAGTACTTC.

This clonotype was recorded at least ten times. This chain uses TRBV12-3 or TRBV12-4 with TRBJ2-7; D perhaps matches TRBD1 (5 bases). The CDR3 consists of 12 residues. The V end was cut by 5 bases, the J end by 3 bases, with 8 bases between. CDR3 protein: CASSPQGYEQYF. CDR3 sequence (DNA): TGTGCCAGCAGTCCTCAGGGCTACGAGCAGTACTTC.

V usage is TRBV18 and J usage is TRBJ1-1, with D possibly being TRBD1 (5 bases). This CDR3 contains 15 residues. The V gene lost 0 bases and the J gene lost 2 bases, with 10 bases spanning the gap. The germline V gene has CDR1 KGHSH and CDR2 LQKENI. DNA of the CDR3: TGTGCCAGCTCACCACCGGTCGGGGGAAACACTGAAGCTTTCTTT. Amino acids: CASSPPVGGNTEAFF.

This clonotype was picked up many times. The chain couples TRBV12-3 or TRBV12-4 to TRBJ1-1; 10 bases line up with TRBD1. J was trimmed by 4 bases and V by 3 bases; bases with no gene match: 5. The CDR3 contains 15 residues. The CDR3, as DNA: TGTGCCAGCAGTTTGGGACAGGGGTTGAGCACTGAAGCTTTCTTT. Translated: CASSLGQGLSTEAFF.

This clonotype was seen many times. CDR3 loop: CASSLEQWTEKLFF. The CDR3 DNA sequence: TGCGCCAGCAGCTTGGAGCAGTGGACCGAAAAACTGTTTTTT. The chain couples TRBV5-1 to TRBJ1-4; D unresolved. Germline V gene sequence: CDR1 SGHRS, CDR2 YFSETQ. V lost 0 bases and J lost 8, with 11 bases in between. The CDR3 is 14 residues long. Variable domain in full (rest from reference TRBV5-1 and TRBJ1-4): KAGVTQTPRYLIKTRGQQVTLSCSPISGHRSVSWYQQTPGQGLQFLFEYFSETQRNKGNFPGRFSGRQFSNSRSEMNVSTLELGDSALYLCASSLEQWTEKLFFGSGTQLSVL.

This clonotype has at least ten counts. In nucleotides, the CDR3 is TGTGCCAGCAGCCAAGACAGGGTCGGGGACTATGGCTACACCTTC. Its translation: CASSQDRVGDYGYTF. The chain has TRBV3-1 and TRBJ1-2; the D gene is possibly TRBD1 (5 bases). Per the germline V gene, CDR1 is LGHDT and CDR2 is YNNKEL (reference sequence). V was clipped by 0 bases and J by 3 bases, with 11 bases between them. This CDR3 comprises 15 residues.

The chain carries TRBV12-3 or TRBV12-4 and TRBJ2-5; no clear D gene. The CDR3 covers 12 residues. Between the trimmed V and J ends, which lost 7 bases and 5 bases, there was a span of 11 bases. CDR3 nucleotides: TGTGCCAGCACCCCCGGATGGGAGACCCAGTACTTC. Its translation: CASTPGWETQYF.

This clonotype has just a few counts. The J gene is TRBJ1-1, the V gene TRBV29-1; D is unclear. There are 13 residues in the CDR3. With 7 bases removed from V and 1 base from J, the gap between germline ends came to 13 bases. Germline values: CDR1 SQVTM, CDR2 ANQGSEA. The DNA of the CDR3 is TGCAGCGCCCAAAGCCGGACGAACACTGAAGCTTTCTTT. Amino acids: CSAQSRTNTEAFF.